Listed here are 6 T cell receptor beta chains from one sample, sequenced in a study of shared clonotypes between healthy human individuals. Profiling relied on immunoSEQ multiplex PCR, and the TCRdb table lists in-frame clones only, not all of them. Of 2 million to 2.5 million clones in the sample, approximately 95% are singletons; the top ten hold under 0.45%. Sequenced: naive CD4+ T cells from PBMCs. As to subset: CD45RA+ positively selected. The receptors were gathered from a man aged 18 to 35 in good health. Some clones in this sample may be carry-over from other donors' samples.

The CDR3: CASSPPGQRDTQYF. CDR3 DNA sequence: TGTGCCAGCTCACCACCAGGACAGAGAGATACGCAGTATTTT. This chain links TRBV18 with TRBJ2-3; the D gene is possibly TRBD1 (6 bases). From germline, CDR1 is KGHSH and CDR2 LQKENI. V shed 0 bases and J shed 5 bases, with 9 bases lying between them. The CDR3 extends over 14 amino acids. The variable domain in full, completed from reference TRBV18 and TRBJ2-3, reads NAGVMQNPRHLVRRRGQEARLRCSPMKGHSHVYWYRQLPEEGLKFMVYLQKENIIDESGMPKERFSAEFPKEGPSILRIQQVVRGDSAAYFCASSPPGQRDTQYFGPGTRLTVL.

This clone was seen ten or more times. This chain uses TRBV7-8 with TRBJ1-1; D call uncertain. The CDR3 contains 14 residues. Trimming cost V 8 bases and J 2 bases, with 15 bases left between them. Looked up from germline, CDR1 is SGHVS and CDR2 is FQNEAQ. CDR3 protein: CASHRRDRNTEAFF. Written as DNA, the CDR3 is TGTGCCAGCCATAGACGGGATCGCAACACTGAAGCTTTCTTT.

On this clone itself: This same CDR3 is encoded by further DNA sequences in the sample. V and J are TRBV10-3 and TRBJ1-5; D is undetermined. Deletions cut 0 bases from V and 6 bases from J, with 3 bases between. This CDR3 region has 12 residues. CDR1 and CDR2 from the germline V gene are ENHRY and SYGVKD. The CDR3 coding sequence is TGTGCCATCAGTGAGTCTTCTCAGCCCCAGCATTTT. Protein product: CAISESSQPQHF.

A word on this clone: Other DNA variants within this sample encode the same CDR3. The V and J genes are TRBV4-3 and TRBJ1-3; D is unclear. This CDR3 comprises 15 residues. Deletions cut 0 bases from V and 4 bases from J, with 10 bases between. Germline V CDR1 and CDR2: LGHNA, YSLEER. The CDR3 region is CASSQDRVGGNTIYF. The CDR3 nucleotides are TGCGCCAGCAGCCAAGACCGGGTAGGAGGAAACACCATATATTTT.

The CDR3 DNA sequence: TGTGCCAGCAGTTCCCCATTGACAGGGGAAGCTTTCTTT. Translation: CASSSPLTGEAFF. This rearrangement joins TRBV28 to TRBJ1-1; TRBD1 matches at 7 bases. Germline V gene lookup returns CDR1 MDHEN and CDR2 SYDVKM. V lost 4 bases to trimming and J lost 8 bases; unmatched junction nucleotides: 7. The length of the CDR3 is 13 residues.

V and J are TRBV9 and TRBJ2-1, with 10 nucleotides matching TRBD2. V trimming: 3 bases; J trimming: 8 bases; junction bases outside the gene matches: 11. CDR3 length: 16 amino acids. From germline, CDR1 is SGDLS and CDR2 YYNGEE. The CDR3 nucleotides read TGTGCCAGCAGCGCCTCCCCCAGCGGGAGGGCTTATGAGCAGTTCTTC. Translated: CASSASPSGRAYEQFF.